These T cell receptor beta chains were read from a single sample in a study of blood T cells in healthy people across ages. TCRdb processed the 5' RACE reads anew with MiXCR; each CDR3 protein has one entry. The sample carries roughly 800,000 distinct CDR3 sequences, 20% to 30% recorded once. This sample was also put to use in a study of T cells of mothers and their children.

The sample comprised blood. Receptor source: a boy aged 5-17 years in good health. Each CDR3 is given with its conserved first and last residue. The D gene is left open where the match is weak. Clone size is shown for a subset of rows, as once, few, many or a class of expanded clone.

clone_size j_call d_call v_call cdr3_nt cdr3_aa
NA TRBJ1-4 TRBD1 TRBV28 TGTGCCAGCAGCAGGGGACAGGCTAGGGAAAAACTGTTTTTT CASSRGQAREKLFF
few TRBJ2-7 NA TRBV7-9 TGTGCCAGCAGCGTCGGGGAGGCCTACGAGCAGTACTTC CASSVGEAYEQYF
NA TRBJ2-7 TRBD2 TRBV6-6 TGTGCCAGCAGCACACCTAGCGGGGGAACCTACGAGCAGTACTTC CASSTPSGGTYEQYF
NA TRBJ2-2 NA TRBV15 TGTGCCGCATCCCGTCCGACCGGGGAGCTGTTTTTT CAASRPTGELFF
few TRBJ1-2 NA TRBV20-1 TGCAGTGCTCAGGGCAGGGTTGGCTACACCTTC CSAQGRVGYTF
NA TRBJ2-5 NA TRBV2 TGTGCCAGCAGTGCCGATAGCGGCCCACAAGAGACCCAGTACTTC CASSADSGPQETQYF
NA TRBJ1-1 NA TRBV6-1 TGTGCCAGCAAGTCAGGAATGAACACTGAAGCTTTCTTT CASKSGMNTEAFF
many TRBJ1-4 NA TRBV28 TGTGCCAGCAGTTACGGGGCCGTGAGTGAAAAACTGTTTTTT CASSYGAVSEKLFF
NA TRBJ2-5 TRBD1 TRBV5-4 TGTGCCAGCAGCTCTGGACAGGGTGCCCAGGGGACCCAGTACTTC CASSSGQGAQGTQYF
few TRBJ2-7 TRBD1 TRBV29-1 TGCAGCGTTCGTTCAGGGGGATACGAGCAGTACTTC CSVRSGGYEQYF
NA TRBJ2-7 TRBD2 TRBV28 TGTGCCAGCAGTGGGGATAGCGGGGGTCCTTCCTACGAGCAGTACTTC CASSGDSGGPSYEQYF
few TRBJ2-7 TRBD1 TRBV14 TGTGCCAGCAGCCAAACCCTCACAGGGGGCGAGCAGTACTTC CASSQTLTGGEQYF
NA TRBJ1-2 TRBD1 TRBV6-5 TGTGCCAGCAAACAGGGGGCCACTAACTATGGCTACACCTTC CASKQGATNYGYTF
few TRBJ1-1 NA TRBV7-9 TGTGCCAGCACCGAGCAAGCTGAAGCTTTCTTT CASTEQAEAFF
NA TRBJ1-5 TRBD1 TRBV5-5 TGTGCCAGCAGCTTGGGGGGCAGGGGGCGGAATCAGCCCCAGCATTTT CASSLGGRGRNQPQHF
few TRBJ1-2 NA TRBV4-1 TGCGCCAGCAGCCAAGTGCTCCGGGGGCCCGCTTACAGCGGCTACACCTTC CASSQVLRGPAYSGYTF
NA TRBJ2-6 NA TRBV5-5 TGTGCCAGCAGCCCTCTGACCGGGTTAAACGTCCTGACTTTC CASSPLTGLNVLTF
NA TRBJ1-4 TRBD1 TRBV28 TGTGCCAGCAGTTTGTACAGGGGGCGAGAAAAACTGTTTTTT CASSLYRGREKLFF
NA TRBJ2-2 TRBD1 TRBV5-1 TGCGCCAGCAGCTCGAAACAGGGGGACACCGGGGAGCTGTTTTTT CASSSKQGDTGELFF
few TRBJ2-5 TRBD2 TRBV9 TGTGCCAGCAGCGTTTATAGCGGGGGGAGTGTGGAGACCCAGTACTTC CASSVYSGGSVETQYF
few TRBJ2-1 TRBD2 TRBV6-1 TGTGCCAGCCGGCTTAGCGGGGGACGTAATGAGCAGTTCTTC CASRLSGGRNEQFF
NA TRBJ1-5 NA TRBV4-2 TGTGCCAGCAGCCAGCTTAACGGACAGCTGGATCAGCCCCAGCATTTT CASSQLNGQLDQPQHF
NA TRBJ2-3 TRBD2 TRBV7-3 TGTGCCAGCAGCCCAAAAGGACTAGCGGGGGGAGATACGCAGTATTTT CASSPKGLAGGDTQYF
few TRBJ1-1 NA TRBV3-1 TGTGCCAGCAGCCCCCCAGGCAGGGAAGCTTTCTTT CASSPPGREAFF
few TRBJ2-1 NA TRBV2 TGTGCCACCGCAAATTCCGAGCAGTTCTTC CATANSEQFF
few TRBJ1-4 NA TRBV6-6 TGTGCCAGCAGTTACGGACTGGGGCAGGAAAAACTGTTTTTT CASSYGLGQEKLFF
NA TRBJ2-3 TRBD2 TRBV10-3 TGTGCCATCAGTGCGCGGGGGGGTGGGTCAGATACGCAGTATTTT CAISARGGGSDTQYF
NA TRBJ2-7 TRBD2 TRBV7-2 TGTGCCAGCAGACTAGCGGGTCGCTACGAGCAGTACTTC CASRLAGRYEQYF
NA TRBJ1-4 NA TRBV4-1 TGCGCCAGCAGCCCCAGAGGGAGGGGAGCTAATGAAAAACTGTTTTTT CASSPRGRGANEKLFF
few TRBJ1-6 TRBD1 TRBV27 TGTGCCAGCACCCTCACAGGGGACTCCTATAATTCACCCCTCCACTTT CASTLTGDSYNSPLHF
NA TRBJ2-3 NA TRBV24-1 TGTGCCACCAGTGATCCTGTGGATACGCAGTATTTT CATSDPVDTQYF
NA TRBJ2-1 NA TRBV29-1 TGCAGCATTAGTAGGGGGGTTACGAATGAGCAGTTCTTC CSISRGVTNEQFF
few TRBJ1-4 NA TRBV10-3 TGTGCCATCAGTGACAACTATGCAACTAATGAAAAACTGTTTTTT CAISDNYATNEKLFF
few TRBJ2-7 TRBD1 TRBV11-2 TGTGCCAGCAGCTTAGATCGGAAACGCCCCACAGGGACAGAGTACTACGAGCAGTACTTC CASSLDRKRPTGTEYYEQYF
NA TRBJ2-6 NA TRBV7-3 TGTGCCAGCAGCGCAGCGGTGCCCGGGGCCAACGTCCTGACTTTC CASSAAVPGANVLTF
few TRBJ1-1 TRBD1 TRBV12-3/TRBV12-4 TGTGCCAGCAGTCGCGGGACAGGGCAGAACACTGAAGCTTTCTTT CASSRGTGQNTEAFF
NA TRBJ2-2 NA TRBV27 TGTGCCAGCAGTTTAATGCGGGAAACCGGGGAGCTGTTTTTT CASSLMRETGELFF
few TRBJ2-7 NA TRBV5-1 TGCGCCAGCAGCTTGCGCCAGGGAGGCGACGAGCAGTACTTC CASSLRQGGDEQYF
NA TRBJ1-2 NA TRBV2 TGTGCCAGCAGTCGTCGGGGGGCGCAGGTTGGCTACACCTTC CASSRRGAQVGYTF
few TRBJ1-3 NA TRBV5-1 TGCGCCAGCAGCTTGTATTCGGCAGGGGCGCAAAACACCATATATTTT CASSLYSAGAQNTIYF
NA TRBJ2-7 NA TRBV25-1 TGTGCCAGCAGGGACCCCGGACAGTCCTACGAGCAGTACTTC CASRDPGQSYEQYF
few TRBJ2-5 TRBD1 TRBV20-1 TGCAGTGCCCCCCCGCAGGGGGTTGGAGAGACCCAGTACTTC CSAPPQGVGETQYF
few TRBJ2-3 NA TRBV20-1 TGCAGTGCTAGCCGAAGTGAATCTAGCACAGATACGCAGTATTTT CSASRSESSTDTQYF
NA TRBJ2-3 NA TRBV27 TGTGCCAGCAGTGCGGTGTCGGCGGGGTCAGATACGCAGTATTTT CASSAVSAGSDTQYF
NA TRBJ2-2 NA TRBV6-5 TGTGCCAGCAGTTATGTCGACTCAGGGCCCGGGGAGCTGTTTTTT CASSYVDSGPGELFF
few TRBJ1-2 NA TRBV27 TGTGCCAGCAGTCCAAGGGGACCCTCCTATGGCTACACCTTC CASSPRGPSYGYTF
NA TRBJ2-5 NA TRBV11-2 TGTGCCACCCAAGAAGGGAATGGAGAGACCCAGTACTTC CATQEGNGETQYF
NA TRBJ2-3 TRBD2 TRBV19 TGTGCCAGTAACCGAGCGGGGGTACCAGATACGCAGTATTTT CASNRAGVPDTQYF
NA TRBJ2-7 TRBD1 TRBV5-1 TGCGCCAGCAGCTTGGGGGGGACAGGGCCCGCGGGGGACGAGCAGTACTTC CASSLGGTGPAGDEQYF
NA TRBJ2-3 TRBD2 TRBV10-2 TGCGCCAGCAGTGATATAGCGGGGGGGATCGAGTATTGGTATTTT CASSDIAGGIEYWYF
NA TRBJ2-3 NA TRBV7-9 TGTGCCAGCAGCATTCTAGGGGGGTCCGACACAGATACGCAGTATTTT CASSILGGSDTDTQYF
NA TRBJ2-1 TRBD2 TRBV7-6 TGTGCCAGCAGCTCGGGACTAGCGGGGGGGAGCAATGAGCAGTTCTTC CASSSGLAGGSNEQFF
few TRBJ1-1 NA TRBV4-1 TGCGCCAGCAGCCACCTGGGGATGAACACTGAAGCTTTCTTT CASSHLGMNTEAFF
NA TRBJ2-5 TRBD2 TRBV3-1 TGTGCCAGCAGCCACAGCCTTAGCGGGGTTACACAAGAGACCCAGTACTTC CASSHSLSGVTQETQYF
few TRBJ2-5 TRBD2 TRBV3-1 TGTGCCAGCAGCCAAGGGACTAGTAAAGAGACCCAGTACTTC CASSQGTSKETQYF
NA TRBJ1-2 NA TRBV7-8 TGTGCCAGCAGCCTTACGATGGGTCTCACCTTC CASSLTMGLTF
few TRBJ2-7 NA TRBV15 TGTGCCACCAGCAGAGATCTAGAATACGAGCAGTACTTC CATSRDLEYEQYF
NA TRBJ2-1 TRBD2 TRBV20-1 TGCAGTGCTCCGAGCGGGGGTGGCTCCTACAATGAGCAGTTCTTC CSAPSGGGSYNEQFF
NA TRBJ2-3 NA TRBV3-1 TGTGCCAGCAGCCAAGATCTTCTCCTAGCCCCGGATACGCAGTATTTT CASSQDLLLAPDTQYF